This T cell receptor (beta chain) was identified during a study of cytomegalovirus exposure and HLA in healthy donors. Whole-study findings and limits: Later analysis associated a missense DCLRE1C variant with TCR beta V- and J-gene trimming. The presence/absence work took it that sequencing depth was about the same across donors. For most subjects, TCR beta sequences were reported to predict HLA-A and HLA-B alleles with accuracy.

The PCR was carried out with 60 Vbeta primers and 13 Jbeta primers. Sequenced by immunoSEQ multiplex PCR; TCRdb stores in-frame clones only, minus some. Of 150,000 to 200,000 clones listed, roughly 88% are singletons. In its sample, this clone was seen a few times. Its antigen is unknown. The same CDR3 arises from other DNA sequences in this sample as well. This CDR3 is built from 12 residues. V lost 1 base and J lost 2, with 5 bases in between. Germline V gene lookup returns CDR1 GTSNPN and CDR2 SVGIG (reference sequence). The chain uses TRBV30 and TRBJ1-2; the D gene is possibly TRBD1 (5 bases). The sequenced sample was PBMCs. This clonotype originated in a woman aged 18-29 years in good health and CMV-seronegative. This CDR3 reads CAWSAGNYGYTF. The CDR3 nucleotides read TGTGCCTGGAGTGCAGGGAACTATGGCTACACCTTC.